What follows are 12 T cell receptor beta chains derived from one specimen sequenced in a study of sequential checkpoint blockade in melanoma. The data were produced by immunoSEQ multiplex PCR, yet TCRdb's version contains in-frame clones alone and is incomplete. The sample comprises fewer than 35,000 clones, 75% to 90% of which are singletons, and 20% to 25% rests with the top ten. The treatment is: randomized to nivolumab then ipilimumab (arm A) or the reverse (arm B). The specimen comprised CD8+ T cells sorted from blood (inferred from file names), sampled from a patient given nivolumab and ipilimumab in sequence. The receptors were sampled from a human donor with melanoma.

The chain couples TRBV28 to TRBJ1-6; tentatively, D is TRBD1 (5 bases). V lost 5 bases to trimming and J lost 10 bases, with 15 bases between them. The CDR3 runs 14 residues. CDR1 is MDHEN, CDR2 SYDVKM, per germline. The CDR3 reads CASSPRQGRSPLHF. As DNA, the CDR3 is TGTGCCAGCAGTCCCCGGCAGGGTAGGTCACCCCTCCACTTT.

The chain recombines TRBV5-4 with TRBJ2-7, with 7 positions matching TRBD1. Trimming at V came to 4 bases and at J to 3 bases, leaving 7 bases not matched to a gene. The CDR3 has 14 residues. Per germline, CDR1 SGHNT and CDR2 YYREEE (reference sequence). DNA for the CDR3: TGTGCCAGCAGCCCCGACAGGGAGAACTACGAGCAGTACTTC. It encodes CASSPDRENYEQYF.

The CDR3 region has the DNA TGCGCCAGCAGCACGGGACAGGGGATAAATTCACCCCTCCACTTT. The encoded protein is CASSTGQGINSPLHF. The chain couples TRBV5-1 to TRBJ1-6; 10 bases match TRBD1. J was trimmed by 7 bases and V by 4 bases; bases with no gene match: 5. CDR3 size: 15 residues. Germline V gene sequence: CDR1 SGHRS, CDR2 YFSETQ. The whole variable domain, remainder taken from reference TRBV5-1 and TRBJ1-6, is KAGVTQTPRYLIKTRGQQVTLSCSPISGHRSVSWYQQTPGQGLQFLFEYFSETQRNKGNFPGRFSGRQFSNSRSEMNVSTLELGDSALYLCASSTGQGINSPLHFGNGTRLTVT.

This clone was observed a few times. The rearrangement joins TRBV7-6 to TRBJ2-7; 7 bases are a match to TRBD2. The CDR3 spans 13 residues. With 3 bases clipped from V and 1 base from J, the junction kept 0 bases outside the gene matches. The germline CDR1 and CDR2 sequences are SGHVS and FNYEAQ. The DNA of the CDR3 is TGTGCCAGCAGCTTCGGGGGGTCCTACGAGCAGTACTTC. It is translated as CASSFGGSYEQYF.

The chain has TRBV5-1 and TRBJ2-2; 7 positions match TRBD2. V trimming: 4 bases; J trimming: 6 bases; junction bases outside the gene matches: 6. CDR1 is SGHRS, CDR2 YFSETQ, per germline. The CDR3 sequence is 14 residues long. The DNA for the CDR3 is TGCGCCAGCAGCCCTGGACTAGTGGCCGGGGAGCTGTTTTTT. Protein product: CASSPGLVAGELFF.

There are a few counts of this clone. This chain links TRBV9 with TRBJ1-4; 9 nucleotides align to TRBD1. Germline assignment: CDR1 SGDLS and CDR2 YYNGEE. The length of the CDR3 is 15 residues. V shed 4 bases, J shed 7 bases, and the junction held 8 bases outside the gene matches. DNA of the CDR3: TGTGCCAGCAGCCTAAGAGGGACAGGGCGTGAAAAACTGTTTTTT. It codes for CASSLRGTGREKLFF.

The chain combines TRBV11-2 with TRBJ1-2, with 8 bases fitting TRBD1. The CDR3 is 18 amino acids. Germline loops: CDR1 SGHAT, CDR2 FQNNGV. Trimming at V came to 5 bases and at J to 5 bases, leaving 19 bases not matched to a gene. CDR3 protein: CASSLGQGLSSLTYGYTF. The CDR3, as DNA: TGTGCCAGCAGCCTAGGACAGGGCCTAAGTAGCCTTACATATGGCTACACCTTC.

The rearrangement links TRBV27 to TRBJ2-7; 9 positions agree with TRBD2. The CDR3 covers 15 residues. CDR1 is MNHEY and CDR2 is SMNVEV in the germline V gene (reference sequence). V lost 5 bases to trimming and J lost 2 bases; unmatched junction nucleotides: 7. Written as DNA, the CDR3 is TGTGCCAGCAGTCGGACTAGCGCGGGCCCCTACGAGCAGTACTTC. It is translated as CASSRTSAGPYEQYF.

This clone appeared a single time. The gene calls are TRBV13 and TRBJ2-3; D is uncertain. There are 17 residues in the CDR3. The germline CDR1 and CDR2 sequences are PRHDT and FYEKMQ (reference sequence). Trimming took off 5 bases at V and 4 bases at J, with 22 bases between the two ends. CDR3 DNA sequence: TGTGCCAGCAGCGCAGAATCGCCCTCACCCGCACCAGATACGCAGTATTTT. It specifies CASSAESPSPAPDTQYF.

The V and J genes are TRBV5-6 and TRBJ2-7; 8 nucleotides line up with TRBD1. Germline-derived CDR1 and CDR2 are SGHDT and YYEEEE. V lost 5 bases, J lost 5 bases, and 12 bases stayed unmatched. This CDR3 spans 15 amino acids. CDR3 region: CASSTPGQADDEQYF. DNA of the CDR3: TGTGCCAGCAGTACCCCGGGACAGGCGGACGACGAGCAGTACTTC.

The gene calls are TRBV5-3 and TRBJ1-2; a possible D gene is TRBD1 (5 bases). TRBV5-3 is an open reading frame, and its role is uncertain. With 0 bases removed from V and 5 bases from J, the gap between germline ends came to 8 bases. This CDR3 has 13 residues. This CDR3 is CARSLEGSYGYTF. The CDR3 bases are TGTGCCAGAAGCTTGGAGGGGTCGTATGGCTACACCTTC.

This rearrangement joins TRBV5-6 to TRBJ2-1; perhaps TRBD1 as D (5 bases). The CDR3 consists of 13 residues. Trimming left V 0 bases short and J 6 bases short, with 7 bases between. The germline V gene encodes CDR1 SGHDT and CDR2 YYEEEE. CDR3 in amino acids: CASSLGQSNEQFF. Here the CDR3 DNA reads TGTGCCAGCAGCTTGGGACAGTCCAATGAGCAGTTCTTC. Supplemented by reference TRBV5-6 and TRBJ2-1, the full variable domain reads DAGVTQSPTHLIKTRGQQVTLRCSPKSGHDTVSWYQQALGQGPQFIFQYYEEEERQRGNFPDRFSGHQFPNYSSELNVNALLLGDSALYLCASSLGQSNEQFFGPGTRLTVL.